The T cell receptor beta chain described here comes from a study of blood T cell repertoires in COVID-19. Study overall: Nucleic acid was either cDNA or gDNA, and it came from T cells, B-cell-depleted T cells, or PBMCs.

The CDR3 is 14 amino acids. Germline V gives CDR1 SGDLS, CDR2 YYNGEE. Trimming cost V 4 bases and J 4 bases, with 14 bases left between them. TCRdb's table, derived via immunoSEQ multiplex PCR, lists solely in-frame clones and lacks some. This table holds approximately 240,000 clones, 86% found once. The chain joins TRBV9 to TRBJ1-1, with D possibly being TRBD1 (5 bases). This TCR came from a woman aged 50 to 60 in a cohort exposed to, infected with or recovered from COVID-19 (not recorded which). Sequencing was carried out using PBMCs or T cells enriched from blood (not recorded which). The CDR3 DNA sequence: TGTGCCAGCAGCTCGATGGAGGGGAGCACTGAAGCTTTCTTT. This gives the protein CASSSMEGSTEAFF.